What follows are 3 T cell receptor beta chains derived from one specimen sequenced in a study of blood T cell repertoires in COVID-19. The repertoire was sequenced with immunoSEQ multiplex PCR; TCRdb's copy has only in-frame clones and lacks some. The sample yields about 180,000 clones, about 91% seen once. Sequencing was performed on peripheral blood. These receptors were collected from a woman aged 25 to 39 with acute or convalescent COVID-19.

CDR3 loop: CASSQKGGSYNSPLHF. Written as DNA, the CDR3 is TGCGCCAGCAGCCAAAAGGGGGGGTCCTATAATTCACCCCTCCACTTT. The rearrangement uses TRBV4-1 and TRBJ1-6; a possible D gene is TRBD1 (6 bases). The length of the CDR3 is 16 residues. The V and J ends lost 2 bases and 1 base respectively, with 9 bases between them. The germline gives CDR1 MGHRA, CDR2 YSYEKL.

The V gene is TRBV20-1, the J gene TRBJ2-1; D not certain. The V gene's germline CDR1 is DFQATT and CDR2 SNEGSKA (reference sequence). This CDR3 spans 11 amino acids. CDR3 sequence reads: CTCQSYNEQFF. The CDR3 DNA is TGCACCTGTCAGTCCTACAATGAGCAGTTCTTC.

The rearrangement links TRBV19 to TRBJ2-3; D possibly corresponds to TRBD2 (6 bases). V shed 10 bases and J shed 2 bases, with 16 bases lying between them. The CDR3 has 14 residues. Germline assignment: CDR1 LNHDA and CDR2 SQIVND (reference sequence). The CDR3 here is CATRDSRATDTQYF. For the CDR3, the DNA is TGTGCCACCCGGGACTCCCGGGCCACAGATACGCAGTATTTT.